Below, 10 T cell receptor beta chains from the same sample are listed, as sequenced in a study of blood T cell repertoires in COVID-19. Libraries were prepared by immunoSEQ multiplex PCR; TCRdb keeps only in-frame clonotypes and omits some of them. The sample lists approximately 160,000 clones, 84% occurring once. Source material: peripheral blood. The receptors originated from a man younger than 35 with active or convalescent COVID-19.

The rearrangement uses TRBV1 and TRBJ2-3; the table's D call, TRBD2, has no DNA check behind it. TRBV1 is tagged as a pseudogene. CDR3 length: 19 residues. The DNA of the CDR3 is TGCACCAGCAGCCAGCTAGCGGGAGAAACCTGGCGAGGCACAGATACGCAGTATTTT. Protein product: CTSSQLAGETWRGTDTQYF.

This rearrangement joins TRBV4-3 to TRBJ2-3, with 7 bases identical to TRBD2. Per germline, CDR1 LGHNA and CDR2 YSLEER. V dropped 4 bases and J dropped 2; count of bases not matched to a gene: 6. The CDR3 is 15 amino acids. The CDR3 nucleotides read TGCGCCAGCAGCCTGGCGGGAGTTATCACAGATACGCAGTATTTT. This gives the protein CASSLAGVITDTQYF.

V gene TRBV5-1 combines with J gene TRBJ2-2; maybe TRBD1 (5 bases). Germline V lookup: CDR1 SGHRS, CDR2 YFSETQ. This CDR3 is 15 amino acids long. Trimming left V 6 bases short and J 0 bases short, with 12 bases between. The CDR3 DNA sequence: TGCGCCAGCAAAGGCAGGGTTTCGAACACCGGGGAGCTGTTTTTT. It specifies CASKGRVSNTGELFF.

The count of this clone is one. This chain joins TRBV3-1 (or the pseudogene TRBV3-2) and TRBJ1-3; TRBD1 matches 9 bases. The germline V gene has CDR1 LGHDT and CDR2 YNNKEL (reference sequence). This CDR3 is built from 15 residues. The ends lost 4 bases at V and 2 bases at J; junction bases unmatched: 3. The chain's CDR3 is CASSRRQGAGNTIYF. CDR3 in DNA: TGTGCCAGCAGCCGCCGACAGGGGGCTGGAAACACCATATATTTT.

The rearrangement uses TRBV3-1 (or the pseudogene TRBV3-2) and TRBJ2-7; TRBD1 matches at 9 bases. With V trimmed by 6 bases and J by 0 bases, 9 bases remained unmatched. This CDR3 comprises 16 residues. Germline CDR1 LGHDT, CDR2 YNNKEL (reference sequence). DNA of the CDR3: TGTGCCAGCAGTCGGACAGGGGCCTACAACTCCTACGAGCAGTACTTC. This codes for CASSRTGAYNSYEQYF.

The chain recombines TRBV28 with TRBJ2-7; D is perhaps TRBD2 (5 bases). Germline V CDR1 and CDR2: MDHEN, SYDVKM. Trimming stripped 7 bases from V and 4 bases from J, with 17 bases between. The CDR3 spans 14 residues. CDR3 in DNA: TGTGCCAGCAATCCTGGGCGGGCCAGATACGAGCAGTACTTC. Its protein is CASNPGRARYEQYF.

V usage is TRBV30 and J usage is TRBJ2-5, with a possible D match to TRBD2 (5 bases). The germline V gene encodes CDR1 GTSNPN and CDR2 SVGIG (reference sequence). The CDR3 runs 15 residues. With 0 bases removed from V and 1 base from J, the gap between germline ends came to 12 bases. CDR3 DNA: TGTGCCTGGAGTGTACTAGGGTCCTCCCAAGAGACCCAGTACTTC. Translating it yields CAWSVLGSSQETQYF.

A single count supports this clone. The CDR3 DNA is TGTGCCAGCAGCGTAGGAGTGGGCAATCAGCCCCAGCATTTT. Its translation is CASSVGVGNQPQHF. The chain combines TRBV9 with TRBJ1-5; D unresolved. The V and J ends lost 0 bases and 2 bases respectively, with 6 bases between them. The length of the CDR3 is 14 residues. CDR1 is SGDLS and CDR2 is YYNGEE in the germline V gene.

This chain links TRBV2 with TRBJ1-5, with TRBD1 identical over 10 bases. Germline V gene data show CDR1 as SNHLY and CDR2 as FYNNEI. The CDR3 has 15 residues. V was clipped by 7 bases and J by 2 bases; unmatched bases: 5. The CDR3 sequence: CASTRDRGGNQPQHF. DNA of the CDR3: TGTGCCAGCACCCGGGACAGGGGCGGCAATCAGCCCCAGCATTTT. The full variable domain, in which reference TRBV2 and TRBJ1-5 provide the parts outside the CDR3, is EPEVTQTPSHQVTQMGQEVILRCVPISNHLYFYWYRQILGQKVEFLVSFYNNEISEKSEIFDDQFSVERPDGSNFTLKIRSTKLEDSAMYFCASTRDRGGNQPQHFGDGTRLSIL.

The rearrangement joins TRBV27 to TRBJ2-7; 12 bases agree with TRBD1. CDR1 is MNHEY and CDR2 is SMNVEV in the germline V gene (reference sequence). CDR3 length: 18 amino acids. After removal of 5 bases from V and 1 base from J, the junction contained 12 bases not matched to a gene. The CDR3 DNA sequence: TGTGCCAGCAGTATTCTGGGACAGGGGGCGCGAAAATCCTACGAGCAGTACTTC. It translates to CASSILGQGARKSYEQYF.